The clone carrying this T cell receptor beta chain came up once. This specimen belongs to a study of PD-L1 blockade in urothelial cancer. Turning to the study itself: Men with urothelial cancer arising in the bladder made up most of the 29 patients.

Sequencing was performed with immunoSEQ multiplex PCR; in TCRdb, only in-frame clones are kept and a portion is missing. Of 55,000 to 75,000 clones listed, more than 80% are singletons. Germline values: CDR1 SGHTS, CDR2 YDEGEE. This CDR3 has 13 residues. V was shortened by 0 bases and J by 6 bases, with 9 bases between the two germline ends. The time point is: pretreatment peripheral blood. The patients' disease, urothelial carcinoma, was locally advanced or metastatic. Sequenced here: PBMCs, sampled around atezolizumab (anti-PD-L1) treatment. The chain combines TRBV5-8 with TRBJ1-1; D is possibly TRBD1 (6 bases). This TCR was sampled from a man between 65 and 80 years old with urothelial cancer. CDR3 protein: CASSLGGHSEAFF. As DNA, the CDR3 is TGTGCCAGCAGCTTGGGGGGACACTCTGAAGCTTTCTTT.